The 18 T cell receptor beta chains below were found in one sample sequenced in a study of T-cell memory formation after mild COVID-19. TCRdb re-analysed the 5' RACE reads in MiXCR, keeping a single row per CDR3 protein. In the table there are hundreds of thousands of distinct CDR3 sequences, roughly 22% of which are singletons. Input material: PBMCs or a T cell subset sorted from them (not recorded which). These receptors originate from an adult woman who had mild COVID-19 (a few samples of this study predate the infection). Cell type and time point are not known.

The V gene is TRBV20-1, the J gene TRBJ2-1; D is ambiguous. V lost 2 bases and J 8 bases, leaving 10 bases between the germline ends. The CDR3 consists of 12 residues. Germline V gene data show CDR1 as DFQATT and CDR2 as SNEGSKA (reference sequence). The CDR3 coding sequence is TGCAGTGCTAGACCCTGGGTCTATGAGCAGTTCTTC. Translation: CSARPWVYEQFF.

The rearrangement uses TRBV24-1 and TRBJ2-3; D unclear. Trimming shortened V by 5 bases and J by 2 bases, and 10 bases separated the two germline ends. There are 14 residues in the CDR3. From germline, CDR1 is KGHDR and CDR2 SFDVKD. The CDR3 sequence: CATSATRSTDTQYF. The DNA of the CDR3 is TGTGCCACCAGTGCCACTCGCTCCACAGATACGCAGTATTTT.

The genes are TRBV29-1 and TRBJ2-5; 7 positions agree with TRBD1. The CDR3 consists of 14 residues. The germline V gene encodes CDR1 SQVTM and CDR2 ANQGSEA. V lost 2 bases, J lost 5 bases, and 8 bases stayed unmatched. The CDR3 coding sequence is TGCAGCGTTGAATGGGACAGAGCGGATGAGACCCAGTACTTC. Its protein is CSVEWDRADETQYF.

In this sample, this clonotype turned up a few times. The chain employs TRBV7-6 and TRBJ2-7; D may be TRBD2 (6 bases). V was trimmed by 0 bases and J by 6 bases, leaving 9 bases between them. Looked up from germline, CDR1 is SGHVS and CDR2 is FNYEAQ. The CDR3 runs to 13 residues. CDR3 protein: CASSLAKGGEQYF. The CDR3 nucleotides are TGTGCCAGCAGCTTAGCGAAGGGAGGCGAGCAGTACTTC.

This clonotype appeared a few times. The CDR3 loop is CASSSGTSGEQFF. The CDR3 DNA is TGTGCCAGCAGTTCCGGGACTAGCGGTGAGCAGTTCTTC. This chain connects TRBV12-3 or TRBV12-4 to TRBJ2-1; 11 nucleotides agree with TRBD2. Unmatched junction bases numbered 2, after V lost 4 bases and J lost 9 bases. The CDR3 runs to 13 residues.

Written as DNA, the CDR3 is TGTGCCAGCAGTTACTCGTTCAGGCCGATAGAGCAGTTCTTC. Amino acid sequence: CASSYSFRPIEQFF. This sequence joins TRBV6-5 and TRBJ2-1; D is uncertain. V was pared by 0 bases and J by 10 bases, with 13 bases between. This CDR3 is built from 14 residues. Germline V lookup: CDR1 MNHEY, CDR2 SVGAGI.

This chain connects TRBV29-1 to TRBJ1-5; D uncertain. The V and J ends lost 2 bases and 12 bases respectively, with 11 bases between them. CDR1 and CDR2 from the germline V gene are SQVTM and ANQGSEA. The CDR3 loop spans 11 amino acids. In nucleotides, the CDR3 is TGCAGCGTTGAAATAGGAAGGAGCCAGCATTTT. It translates to CSVEIGRSQHF.

This clonotype was detected a few times. J is TRBJ2-1 and V is TRBV20-1; TRBD2 agrees at 10 bases. With V trimmed by 3 bases and J by 6 bases, 2 bases remained unmatched. The CDR3 is made up of 13 amino acids. The V gene's germline CDR1 is DFQATT and CDR2 SNEGSKA (reference sequence). CDR3 coding DNA: TGCAGTGCTAGGGCTAGCGGGAGCAATGAGCAGTTCTTC. Protein: CSARASGSNEQFF.

CDR3 loop: CASSGGGTDIRQYF. The CDR3 bases are TGCGCCAGCAGCGGAGGAGGTACGGACATTCGGCAGTACTTC. The chain uses TRBV5-1 and TRBJ2-7; perhaps D is TRBD1 or TRBD2 (5 bases each). This CDR3 has 14 amino acids. Trimming stripped 4 bases from V and 9 bases from J, with 20 bases between. CDR1 is SGHRS, CDR2 YFSETQ, per germline. Full variable domain (remainder filled in from reference TRBV5-1 and TRBJ2-7): KAGVTQTPRYLIKTRGQQVTLSCSPISGHRSVSWYQQTPGQGLQFLFEYFSETQRNKGNFPGRFSGRQFSNSRSEMNVSTLELGDSALYLCASSGGGTDIRQYFGPGTRLTVT.

This clonotype was seen a handful of times. V and J are TRBV4-1 and TRBJ1-5, with 7 bases aligning to TRBD1. V shed 4 bases, J shed 0 bases, and the junction held 6 bases outside the gene matches. Germline V gene lookup returns CDR1 MGHRA and CDR2 YSYEKL. The CDR3 runs 16 residues. DNA for the CDR3: TGCGCCAGCAGCCTACAGGGGTTAGATAGCAATCAGCCCCAGCATTTT. This gives the protein CASSLQGLDSNQPQHF.

This rearrangement joins TRBV7-4 to TRBJ1-5; 9 positions match TRBD1. The germline CDR1 and CDR2 sequences are SGHVT and SQSDAQ. This CDR3 spans 17 amino acids. With V trimmed by 8 bases and J by 4 bases, 15 bases remained unmatched. CDR3 in amino acids: CASQSQGAIFGNQPQHF. CDR3 nucleotide sequence: TGTGCCAGCCAGTCACAGGGGGCAATATTCGGGAATCAGCCCCAGCATTTT.

The genes are TRBV5-6 and TRBJ2-1; 7 bases fit TRBD1. Germline CDR1 and CDR2: SGHDT and YYEEEE. The CDR3 loop spans 14 amino acids. With V trimmed by 0 bases and J by 8 bases, 5 bases remained unmatched. The CDR3 DNA follows: TGTGCCAGCAGCTTGGGTGACAGGGTTGATGAGCAGTTCTTC. Protein product: CASSLGDRVDEQFF.

V usage is TRBV3-1 and J usage is TRBJ1-2; TRBD1 aligns across 8 bases. V lost 4 bases, J lost 8 bases, and 9 bases stayed unmatched. This CDR3 has 14 amino acids. The germline gives CDR1 LGHDT, CDR2 YNNKEL (reference sequence). The CDR3 sequence is CASSRRDRPGGYTF. CDR3 nucleotides: TGTGCCAGCAGCCGCCGGGACAGGCCCGGGGGCTACACCTTC.

This clonotype appeared many times. V usage is TRBV7-2 and J usage is TRBJ2-2; D call uncertain. V lost 2 bases to trimming and J lost 1 base, with 8 bases between them. The CDR3 consists of 15 residues. Germline V gene sequence: CDR1 SGHTA, CDR2 FQGNSA. CDR3 in DNA: TGTGCCAGCAGCTTAATCCCTCAGAACACCGGGGAGCTGTTTTTT. It is translated as CASSLIPQNTGELFF.

This rearrangement joins TRBV5-1 to TRBJ2-1, with 8 bases that match TRBD1. The CDR3 is 17 amino acids. Germline CDR1 SGHRS, CDR2 YFSETQ. V lost 0 bases to trimming and J lost 0 bases; unmatched junction nucleotides: 5. The CDR3 coding sequence is TGCGCCAGCAGCTTGGGGACAGGGAGGAACTCCTACAATGAGCAGTTCTTC. Translation gives CASSLGTGRNSYNEQFF.

The genes are TRBV7-6 and TRBJ1-1, with D unclear. V was pared by 5 bases and J by 2 bases, with 9 bases between. CDR3 length: 13 residues. CDR1 is SGHVS, CDR2 FNYEAQ, per germline. DNA for the CDR3: TGTGCCAGCAGCCTCCAGGATAACACTGAAGCTTTCTTT. The encoded protein is CASSLQDNTEAFF.

The chain is built from TRBV29-1 and TRBJ1-1; 10 bases match TRBD1. The length of the CDR3 is 14 residues. The V gene's germline CDR1 is SQVTM and CDR2 ANQGSEA. The ends lost 7 bases at V and 1 base at J; junction bases unmatched: 6. The CDR3 nucleotides are TGCAGCGCTCGGGACAGGGGAACGAACACTGAAGCTTTCTTT. Translation gives CSARDRGTNTEAFF. Full variable domain (rest looked up from reference TRBV29-1 and TRBJ1-1): SAVISQKPSRDICQRGTSLTIQCQVDSQVTMMFWYRQQPGQSLTLIATANQGSEATYESGFVIDKFPISRPNLTFSTLTVSNMSPEDSSIYLCSARDRGTNTEAFFGQGTRLTVV.

The gene calls are TRBV10-3 and TRBJ1-2, with D possibly TRBD1 on 6 matching bases. V was clipped by 2 bases and J by 5 bases, with 6 bases between them. CDR1 and CDR2 (germline): ENHRY, SYGVKD. The CDR3 spans 12 residues. This chain's CDR3 is CAISEGTYGYTF. CDR3 bases: TGTGCCATCAGTGAGGGGACATATGGCTACACCTTC.